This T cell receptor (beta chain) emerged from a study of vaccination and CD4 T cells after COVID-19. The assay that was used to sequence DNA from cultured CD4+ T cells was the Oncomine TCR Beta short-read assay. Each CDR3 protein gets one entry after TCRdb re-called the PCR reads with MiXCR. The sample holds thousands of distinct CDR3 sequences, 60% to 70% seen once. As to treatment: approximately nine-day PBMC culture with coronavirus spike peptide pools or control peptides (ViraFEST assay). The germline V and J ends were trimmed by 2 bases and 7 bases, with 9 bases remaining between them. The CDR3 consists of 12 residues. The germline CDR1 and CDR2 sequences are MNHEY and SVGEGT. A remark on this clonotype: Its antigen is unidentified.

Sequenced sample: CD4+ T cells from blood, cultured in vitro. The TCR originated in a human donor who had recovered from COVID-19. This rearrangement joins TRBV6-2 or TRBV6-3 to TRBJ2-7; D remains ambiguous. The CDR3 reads CASSYPVGEQYF. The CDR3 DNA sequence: TGTGCCAGCAGTTACCCCGTGGGGGAGCAGTACTTC.